The entry that follows covers one T cell receptor (beta chain) sequence. Per the study methods: Nucleated cell counts were estimated from reference gene primer amplification. Data came from immunoSEQ multiplex PCR; TCRdb stores just in-frame clones and leaves some out. V and J calls and clone size are as listed in that table; D and trimming were resolved from the DNA. Found here are 150,000 to 200,000 clones, approximately 90% of them singletons; the top ten hold around 12%. The CDR3 has 14 residues. The V and J ends lost 4 bases and 10 bases respectively, with 14 bases between them. Germline loops: CDR1 LGHDT, CDR2 YNNKEL (reference sequence). These data belong to a study of blood T cell repertoires in COVID-19. Overall study context: Sites across the United States, Italy and Spain contributed samples from acute and convalescent COVID-19.

This TCR came from a woman in her 70s with COVID-19, enrolled during active disease. The chain uses TRBV3-1 (or the pseudogene TRBV3-2) and TRBJ1-6, with D possibly TRBD1 on 6 matching bases. The sequenced sample consisted of peripheral blood. CDR3 sequence: CASSPGAGVSPLHF. Written as DNA, the CDR3 is TGTGCCAGCAGCCCTGGTGCAGGGGTATCACCCCTCCACTTT.